The source of this T cell receptor (beta chain) is a study of shared clonotypes between healthy human individuals. Whole-study results and caveats: Memory subsets had estimated richness that was generally smaller than that of naive subsets.

Execution of the assay was at deep level. The protocol was immunoSEQ multiplex PCR, while the TCRdb copy is restricted to in-frame clones and leaves out a portion. The top ten clones hold 1.5% of a sample with approximately 980,000 clones, 70% to 85% of them seen once. This clone was seen a single time. The antigen is undetermined. Germline V gene lookup returns CDR1 SNHLY and CDR2 FYNNEI. Losses at the gene ends were 6 bases for V and 6 bases for J; bases not matched to a gene: 11. The CDR3 extends over 15 amino acids. The J gene is TRBJ2-1, the V gene TRBV2; 7 bases align to TRBD2. Sequencing was done on a sample of memory CD4+ T cells sorted from blood. Subset in this sample: CD45RA-negative fraction. The source is a man between 18 and 35 years old in good health. The CDR3 reads CASRTRWAGVNEQFF. The CDR3 nucleotides read TGTGCCAGCAGGACGAGGTGGGCGGGAGTCAATGAGCAGTTCTTC.